This entry features one T cell receptor beta chain sequence. The CDR3 extends 3 residues past the end of the read, so its final part is completed from the germline J gene. Average input was around 1,200 ng genomic DNA for immunoSEQ TCR beta CDR3 amplification. Clones were read by immunoSEQ multiplex PCR, and TCRdb kept only the in-frame ones, dropping some. Across about 33,000 clones, the top ten clones capture roughly 3.5% of the sample. All donors had a single incident cervical HPV16 infection, not prevalent. The data stem from a study of T cells in women clearing cervical HPV infection. As for the study in general: Control women cleared a single incident HPV16 infection within 12 months.

Trimming took off 1 base at V and 7 bases at J, with 16 bases between the two ends. CDR1 and CDR2 from the germline V gene are GTSNPN and SVGIG (reference sequence). The CDR3 loop spans 14 amino acids. The V gene is TRBV30, the J gene TRBJ1-2, with a tentative D call TRBD1 (5 bases). The sequence came from a woman aged 18-70 years with a cervical HPV16 infection that either progressed to CIN3+ or cleared (not recorded which). The specimen sequenced was blood buffy coat. CDR3 residues: CAWSASLMGLGYTF. The sequenced part of the CDR3 DNA is TGTGCCTGGAGTGCTTCTCTGATGGGGCTTGGC.